The 20 T cell receptor beta chains presented below share a single source sample, sequenced in a study of blood T cells in healthy people across ages. Sample-barcoded 5' priming and a J-beta primer mix drove a second PCR of 7 to 11 cycles. Using its own MiXCR run on the 5' RACE reads, TCRdb lists one record per CDR3 protein. The profile shows hundreds of thousands of distinct CDR3 sequences, about 50% of them singletons. The sequenced sample was blood. These receptors all come from an elderly woman in good health.

DNA for the CDR3: TGTGCCAGCACCACCGGGACAGGGGGCCTGAATCAGCCCCAGCATTTT. It codes for CASTTGTGGLNQPQHF. The J gene is TRBJ1-5, the V gene TRBV6-1; 12 bases align to TRBD1. V dropped 7 bases and J dropped 4; count of bases not matched to a gene: 8. The CDR3 is 16 residues long. Germline V gives CDR1 MNHNS, CDR2 SASEGT.

At least ten counts were recorded for this clonotype. A much more abundant neighbour one base away suggests this may be a read error. The chain has TRBV6-5 and TRBJ2-5, with D unclear. The germline V gene encodes CDR1 MNHEY and CDR2 SVGAGI. The CDR3 is made up of 13 amino acids. Trimming pared 8 bases from V and 2 bases from J, leaving 12 bases between. CDR3 DNA: TGTGCCAGCTGTTGGCGGCCACAAGAGACCCAGTACTTC. This gives the protein CASCWRPQETQYF.

This clonotype has at least ten counts. This chain joins TRBV11-2 and TRBJ1-2; 11 bases fit TRBD1. Per germline, CDR1 SGHAT and CDR2 FQNNGV. This CDR3 has 14 amino acids. Trimming took 4 bases from V and 8 from J; bases not matched to a gene: 6. The CDR3 is CASSSGQGAWGYTF. For the CDR3, the DNA is TGTGCCAGCAGCTCTGGACAGGGGGCGTGGGGCTACACCTTC.

The J gene is TRBJ1-1, the V gene TRBV7-8; no clear D. Per the germline V gene, CDR1 is SGHVS and CDR2 is FQNEAQ. The CDR3 has 13 amino acids. Deletions cut 5 bases from V and 2 bases from J, with 9 bases between. CDR3 loop: CASSLKANTEAFF. In nucleotides, the CDR3 is TGTGCCAGCAGCCTTAAAGCCAACACTGAAGCTTTCTTT.

As for this clonotype: Just one base apart from a much larger clone, this may be a read error. The rearrangement joins TRBV28 to TRBJ1-2; 12 nucleotides line up with TRBD1. The CDR3 covers 14 residues. Germline CDR1 reads MDHEN; CDR2 reads SYDVKM. The CDR3 protein is CTSTPGQGAYGYTF. The DNA for the CDR3 is TGTACCAGCACCCCGGGACAGGGGGCCTATGGCTACACCTTC.

This clonotype was detected ten times or more. A read error may be the cause here, since a much bigger clone is one base away. The chain is built from TRBV5-1 and TRBJ2-1; D not resolved. The DNA end is a closer match to TRBJ2-7, so the J assignment may be wrong. The germline V gene encodes CDR1 SGHRS and CDR2 YFSETQ. The CDR3 contains 11 residues. CDR3 in DNA: TGCGCCAGCAGCATTTACAATGAGCAGTACTTC. Its translation is CASSIYNEQYF.

With respect to this clonotype: One end of the junction fails to match germline, which may point to a read error. The J gene is TRBJ2-7, the V gene TRBV2; no clear D gene. The J call is doubtful: the DNA matches TRBJ2-4 better. Germline V gene lookup returns CDR1 SNHLY and CDR2 FYNNEI. CDR3 length: 11 amino acids. CDR3 sequence reads: CANSSPNIQYF. The CDR3 coding sequence is TGTGCCAACAGTTCTCCTAACATTCAGTACTTC.

On this clonotype: Germline and junction disagree at one end, which may indicate a read error. V and J are TRBV7-9 and TRBJ2-1; D might be TRBD1 (6 bases). This CDR3 comprises 16 residues. The germline gives CDR1 SEHNR, CDR2 FQNEAQ (reference sequence). The CDR3, as DNA: TGTGCCAGCAGCCCTCCGACAGGCGTGGGGTACAGTGAGCGGTTCTTC. Translation: CASSPPTGVGYSERFF.

This chain links TRBV4-2 with TRBJ2-3, with TRBD1 as a possible D gene (5 bases). CDR1 is LGHNA, CDR2 YNFKEQ, per germline. The V and J ends lost 0 bases and 5 bases respectively, with 12 bases between them. The length of the CDR3 is 15 residues. CDR3 bases: TGTGCCAGCAGCCAAGAACCGCTAGGACAAGATACGCAGTATTTT. Amino acids: CASSQEPLGQDTQYF.

This sequence joins TRBV2 and TRBJ2-3, with TRBD2 matching over 15 bases. The trim removed 6 bases at V and 0 bases at J, leaving 4 bases unmatched. CDR1 is SNHLY, CDR2 FYNNEI, per germline. The CDR3 covers 17 residues. The CDR3 bases are TGTGCCAGCAGCGGGACTAGCGGGGGGACAAGCACAGATACGCAGTATTTT. Protein sequence: CASSGTSGGTSTDTQYF. The full variable domain, rest sourced from reference TRBV2 and TRBJ2-3, is EPEVTQTPSHQVTQMGQEVILRCVPISNHLYFYWYRQILGQKVEFLVSFYNNEISEKSEIFDDQFSVERPDGSNFTLKIRSTKLEDSAMYFCASSGTSGGTSTDTQYFGPGTRLTVL.

The rearrangement uses TRBV28 and TRBJ2-4; D possibly corresponds to TRBD2 (6 bases). V dropped 6 bases and J dropped 3 bases, with 24 bases sitting between them. CDR1 and CDR2 (germline): MDHEN, SYDVKM. The length of the CDR3 is 18 residues. The CDR3 reads CASRRPTLPGVGKNIQYF. CDR3 in DNA: TGTGCCAGCAGACGACCAACTCTCCCGGGGGTAGGCAAAAACATTCAGTACTTC.

This clonotype was detected only a few times. This clone may be a read error of a much larger clone one base away. This chain links TRBV7-2 with TRBJ1-2; TRBD1 aligns across 10 bases. V shed 5 bases, J shed 7 bases, and the junction held 4 bases outside the gene matches. Germline assignment: CDR1 SGHTA and CDR2 FQGNSA. The CDR3 extends over 13 amino acids. The CDR3 DNA is TGTGCCAGCAGCAGACAGGGGGCTGGTGGCTACACCTTC. Its translation: CASSRQGAGGYTF.

The table lists this clonotype with a count of one. The rearrangement uses TRBV29-1 and TRBJ1-1; 7 bases fit TRBD1. Germline lookup yields CDR1 SQVTM and CDR2 ANQGSEA. V shed 7 bases, J shed 6 bases, and the junction held 8 bases outside the gene matches. The CDR3 loop spans 12 amino acids. CDR3 in DNA: TGCAGCGACCCGACAGGGACGCCTGAAGCTTTCTTT. This translates into CSDPTGTPEAFF.

In its sample, this clonotype was seen many times. V is TRBV12-3 or TRBV12-4 and J is TRBJ2-7; 7 nucleotides line up with TRBD1. Losses at the gene ends were 5 bases for V and 7 bases for J; bases not matched to a gene: 11. The CDR3 has 14 amino acids. CDR3 loop: CASSRFGTEKEQYF. CDR3 sequence (DNA): TGTGCCAGCAGTCGGTTCGGGACAGAGAAAGAGCAGTACTTC.

V is TRBV3-1 and J is TRBJ1-1, with unresolved D. Trimming took 6 bases from V and 5 from J, leaving 16 bases between them. This CDR3 contains 14 residues. The germline CDR1 and CDR2 sequences are LGHDT and YNNKEL (reference sequence). The DNA of the CDR3 is TGTGCCAGCAGGCCAGCCGGCACGGGGACTGAAGCTTTCTTT. Protein product: CASRPAGTGTEAFF.

The chain employs TRBV5-1 and TRBJ2-2; TRBD2 matches 8 bases. The CDR3 covers 16 residues. The germline V gene has CDR1 SGHRS and CDR2 YFSETQ. V lost 3 bases, J lost 0 bases, and 4 bases stayed unmatched. Here the CDR3 reads CASSSRTSTNTGELFF. For the CDR3, the DNA is TGCGCCAGCAGCTCTAGGACTAGCACGAACACCGGGGAGCTGTTTTTT.

The J gene is TRBJ2-5, the V gene TRBV7-6; 7 bases are a match to TRBD1. V gave up 4 bases and J gave up 2 bases; unmatched junction bases: 10. Germline V lookup: CDR1 SGHVS, CDR2 FNYEAQ. The CDR3 is made up of 16 amino acids. Written as DNA, the CDR3 is TGTGCCAGCAGCTCGGGTCTGAGGGGACAGCAAGAGACCCAGTACTTC. Amino acids: CASSSGLRGQQETQYF.

CDR3 sequence (DNA): TGCGCCAGCAGACTCAGACTAGCGTCTAGCACAGATACGCAGTATTTT. It translates to CASRLRLASSTDTQYF. This chain uses TRBV4-1 with TRBJ2-3; TRBD2 matches 8 bases. CDR1 is MGHRA and CDR2 is YSYEKL in the germline V gene. The ends lost 6 bases at V and 0 bases at J; junction bases unmatched: 8. This CDR3 spans 16 amino acids.

J is TRBJ2-7 and V is TRBV29-1; D ambiguous. The CDR3 extends over 12 amino acids. Germline V CDR1 and CDR2: SQVTM, ANQGSEA. Trimming pared 7 bases from V and 0 bases from J, leaving 10 bases between. CDR3 sequence (DNA): TGCAGCGCTATCAAGAGCTCCTACGAGCAGTACTTC. It codes for CSAIKSSYEQYF.

This clonotype was detected many times. This chain links TRBV5-1 with TRBJ1-4; D gene uncertain. The CDR3 sequence is 15 residues long. V lost 5 bases and J lost 2, with 13 bases in between. Germline values: CDR1 SGHRS, CDR2 YFSETQ. The CDR3 DNA reads as TGCGCCAGCAGGGGTGAAGGTCTGACTAATGAAAAACTGTTTTTT. Translation gives CASRGEGLTNEKLFF.